This TCR beta chain emerged from a study of T cell changes during pregnancy in multiple sclerosis. The repertoire was sequenced with immunoSEQ multiplex PCR; TCRdb's copy has only in-frame clones and lacks some. The sample yields some 80,000 clones, about 89% seen once. The sample consisted of peripheral blood, taken in the first trimester of pregnancy. The sequence was collected from a female donor with multiple sclerosis, enrolled in a pregnancy study.

CDR3 nucleotide sequence: TGCGCCAGCAGCCTGGGACTTTCTGGCGAGCAGTACTTC. Its protein is CASSLGLSGEQYF. The chain is built from TRBV4-1 and TRBJ2-7, with D maybe TRBD2 (6 bases). Germline assignment: CDR1 MGHRA and CDR2 YSYEKL. Between the trimmed V and J ends, which lost 4 bases and 6 bases, there was a span of 13 bases. This CDR3 comprises 13 residues.